This entry concerns a single T cell receptor (beta chain). These data originate in a study of blood T cell repertoires in COVID-19. The overall study: The cDNA or gDNA used as material had been derived from T cells, B-cell-depleted T cells, or PBMCs.

The authors' processing: From reference gene primer amplification, estimates of nucleated cell counts were derived. Clones were sequenced by immunoSEQ multiplex PCR, and TCRdb holds only the in-frame ones, with some missing. V and J calls and clone size are copied from that table; D and trimming were computed from the DNA. This sample has under 200,000 clones; 70% to 90% occur once, and the top ten carry around 0.77%. The study recruited people aged roughly 18 to 100 years across about two dozen US areas. Either two negative PCRs, clearance, or symptom resolution qualified Cohort 3 donors as recovered. CDR1 is ENHRY and CDR2 is SYGVKD in the germline V gene. The CDR3 has 13 residues. V lost 7 bases to trimming and J lost 5 bases, with 14 bases between them.

Sequenced material: PBMCs or T cells enriched from blood (not recorded which). The TCR comes from a woman aged 18-35 years who had recovered from COVID-19. The chain couples TRBV10-3 to TRBJ1-1; possible D gene TRBD1, 6 bases. The CDR3 DNA reads as TGTGCCATCAAGGCACAGGGAGTAACTGAAGCTTTCTTT. This translates into CAIKAQGVTEAFF.